This T cell receptor beta chain was observed in a study of blood T cell repertoires in COVID-19. Study-wide background: The United States, Italy and Spain were the sources of the acute and convalescent COVID-19 samples. PBMCs, B-cell-depleted T cells, or T cells provided the cDNA or gDNA that made up the material.

Trimming left V 3 bases short and J 6 bases short, with 12 bases between. The CDR3 consists of 13 residues. CDR1 and CDR2 from the germline V gene are SGHAT and FQNNGV. In the original processing: Cell counts per sample came from amplifying reference gene primers. This table comes from immunoSEQ multiplex PCR, and its TCRdb copy is limited to in-frame clones, with some not included. V, J and clone size derive from that table, while D and trimming were established from the DNA sequence. The sample records 200,000 to 300,000 clones, more than 65% being singletons. This sequence was found in a man between 35 and 55 years old who had recovered from COVID-19. V gene TRBV11-2 combines with J gene TRBJ2-7; D perhaps matches TRBD2 (7 bases). The sequenced material came from peripheral blood. The CDR3 bases are TGTGCCAGCAGCTTCTACAGGGAGGGCGAGCAGTACTTC. Translated: CASSFYREGEQYF.